What follows are 29 T cell receptor beta chains derived from one specimen sequenced in a study of blood T cell repertoires in COVID-19 (TCRdb year 2020). The library was obtained by the immunoSEQ multiplex PCR assay. TCRdb mirrors the immuneACCESS table, restricted to in-frame sequences. Some clones are absent from its copies; in checked studies, under half trace to an unresolved V gene, and the reason for the others is unknown. Within this sample are fewer than 70,000 clones, with around 79% of them counted one time only. The biggest ten clones account for around 5% of the sample. The sequenced sample consisted of peripheral blood. These TCRs come from a human donor in a cohort sampled during active COVID-19.

The chain is built from TRBV15 and TRBJ2-7; D is possibly TRBD2 (5 bases). Germline V gene lookup returns CDR1 LNHNV and CDR2 YYDKDF (reference sequence). The CDR3 extends over 15 amino acids. V shed 5 bases and J shed 5 bases, with 19 bases lying between them. CDR3 sequence: CATSRRNSEGDEQYF. The CDR3 DNA sequence: TGTGCCACCAGCCGGCGGAACTCAGAGGGTGACGAGCAGTACTTC.

The genes are TRBV11-2 and TRBJ2-7; no reliable D call. V shed 2 bases and J shed 3 bases, with 17 bases lying between them. Germline V gene data show CDR1 as SGHAT and CDR2 as FQNNGV. There are 16 residues in the CDR3. In DNA form, the CDR3 reads TGTGCCAGCAGCTTAATGAGGAGCCTCGTCTTCTACGAGCAGTACTTC. Encoded protein: CASSLMRSLVFYEQYF.

The chain employs TRBV28 and TRBJ2-7; D is uncertain. CDR1 MDHEN and CDR2 SYDVKM come from the germline V gene. The CDR3 totals 12 residues. The V end was cut by 6 bases, the J end by 5 bases, with 11 bases between. The CDR3 nucleotides read TGTGCCAGCAGCCCCTACTACGACGAGCAGTACTTC. Translated: CASSPYYDEQYF.

The CDR3 region is CASSPPAVHEQYF. In nucleotides, the CDR3 is TGCGCCAGCAGCCCCCCTGCGGTACACGAGCAGTACTTC. The chain joins TRBV5-1 to TRBJ2-7; D gene uncertain. The V and J ends lost 4 bases and 5 bases respectively, with 13 bases between them. CDR1 and CDR2 from the germline V gene are SGHRS and YFSETQ. The CDR3 has 13 amino acids.

Comments on this clone: Other DNA sequences in the same sample also yield this CDR3. The chain links TRBV5-5 to TRBJ2-7; D is unresolved. Trimming stripped 0 bases from V and 4 bases from J, with 5 bases between. The germline V gene encodes CDR1 SGHKS and CDR2 YYEKEE (reference sequence). The CDR3 totals 12 residues. The CDR3 DNA sequence: TGTGCCAGCAGCTTGGGTCGTTACGAGCAGTACTTC. Translating it yields CASSLGRYEQYF.

The rearrangement uses TRBV21-1 and TRBJ1-2; TRBD1, the table's D call, was not compared with the DNA. TRBV21-1 is annotated as a pseudogene. The CDR3 has 16 amino acids. CDR3: CASSRRGRRSNYGYTF. The CDR3 nucleotides read TGTGCCAGCAGCCGCAGGGGTCGGCGATCTAACTATGGCTACACCTTC.

The chain is built from TRBV6-5 and TRBJ1-2; weak D call: TRBD1 (5 bases). The CDR3 consists of 14 residues. The V end was cut by 6 bases, the J end by 8 bases, with 19 bases between. Germline-derived CDR1 and CDR2 are MNHEY and SVGAGI. CDR3 in amino acids: CASSLERGAGGYTF. The CDR3 bases are TGTGCCAGCAGCCTTGAGAGGGGCGCGGGAGGCTACACCTTC.

In its sample, this clone ranks as hyperexpanded. This sequence joins TRBV4-2 and TRBJ2-7, with 10 bases fitting TRBD2. Germline-derived CDR1 and CDR2 are LGHNA and YNFKEQ. V was pared by 0 bases and J by 2 bases, with 4 bases of the junction left unmatched. CDR3 length equals 16 residues. This chain's CDR3 is CASSQDNSGGPYEQYF. For the CDR3, the DNA is TGTGCCAGCAGCCAAGATAATAGCGGGGGGCCCTACGAGCAGTACTTC.

The V gene is TRBV2, the J gene TRBJ1-1; perhaps TRBD1 as D (5 bases). V lost 2 bases and J 2 bases, leaving 9 bases between the germline ends. Germline lookup yields CDR1 SNHLY and CDR2 FYNNEI. The CDR3 extends over 14 amino acids. DNA of the CDR3: TGTGCCAGCAGTGAATGGGGCAGAAACACTGAAGCTTTCTTT. Protein: CASSEWGRNTEAFF.

The rearrangement uses TRBV19 and TRBJ1-1; D gene uncertain. V lost 4 bases to trimming and J lost 2 bases, with 8 bases between them. CDR1 is LNHDA, CDR2 SQIVND, per germline (reference sequence). This CDR3 has 13 amino acids. The CDR3 spells CASSSGQNTEAFF. The CDR3 nucleotides are TGTGCCAGTAGTAGCGGCCAAAACACTGAAGCTTTCTTT.

The chain carries TRBV6-2 or TRBV6-3 and TRBJ2-7, with D tentatively TRBD2 (6 bases). Germline V gives CDR1 MNHEY, CDR2 SVGEGT. V was shortened by 2 bases and J by 3 bases, with 8 bases between the two germline ends. This CDR3 spans 13 amino acids. The CDR3 reads CASSYNGGYEQYF. CDR3 nucleotide sequence: TGTGCCAGCAGTTACAACGGGGGCTACGAGCAGTACTTC.

The J gene is TRBJ2-7, the V gene TRBV19, with a tentative D call TRBD1 (6 bases). The germline V and J ends were trimmed by 4 bases and 3 bases, with 10 bases remaining between them. This CDR3 region has 13 residues. Germline CDR1 and CDR2: LNHDA and SQIVND (reference sequence). This chain's CDR3 is CASSTDRFYEQYF. CDR3 bases: TGTGCCAGTAGTACCGACAGGTTCTACGAGCAGTACTTC.

The CDR3 DNA follows: TGCGCCAGCAGACCCGGGACAGGGAATGAAAAACTGTTTTTT. It is translated as CASRPGTGNEKLFF. V and J are TRBV5-1 and TRBJ1-4; 9 bases match TRBD1. This CDR3 comprises 14 residues. J gave up 5 bases and V 5 bases, and 4 bases lay outside the gene matches. CDR1 and CDR2 (germline): SGHRS, YFSETQ.

J is TRBJ2-7 and V is TRBV7-9; TRBD1 is a possible D gene (6 bases). Trimming shortened V by 3 bases and J by 7 bases, and 13 bases separated the two germline ends. This CDR3 has 13 residues. Germline-derived CDR1 and CDR2 are SEHNR and FQNEAQ (reference sequence). The CDR3 nucleotides read TGTGCCAGCAGCTTTCAGGGGTCTTGGGAGCAGTACTTC. Translated: CASSFQGSWEQYF. Full variable domain (remainder filled in from reference TRBV7-9 and TRBJ2-7): DTGVSQNPRHKITKRGQNVTFRCDPISEHNRLYWYRQTLGQGPEFLTYFQNEAQLEKSRLLSDRFSAERPKGSFSTLEIQRTEQGDSAMYLCASSFQGSWEQYFGPGTRLTVT.

V is TRBV10-3 and J is TRBJ1-2; perhaps TRBD1 as D (6 bases). CDR1 and CDR2 from the germline V gene are ENHRY and SYGVKD. This CDR3 spans 16 amino acids. Trimming pared 4 bases from V and 4 bases from J, leaving 19 bases between. CDR3 protein: CAISAQQGGNFYGYTF. CDR3 DNA: TGTGCCATCAGTGCCCAGCAAGGGGGAAATTTCTATGGCTACACCTTC.

This sequence joins TRBV5-1 and TRBJ1-2; 10 bases are a match to TRBD1. With 4 bases clipped from V and 3 bases from J, the junction kept 3 bases outside the gene matches. This CDR3 comprises 14 residues. Germline assignment: CDR1 SGHRS and CDR2 YFSETQ. The CDR3 loop is CASSTGQGDYGYTF. CDR3 nucleotides: TGCGCCAGCAGCACCGGACAGGGGGACTATGGCTACACCTTC.

This clone was recorded once. As DNA, the CDR3 is TGTGCCAGCAGTCCCGGGACTAGCTACGAGCAGTACTTC. It yields the protein CASSPGTSYEQYF. V usage is TRBV27 and J usage is TRBJ2-7, with 8 bases fitting TRBD2. The CDR3 is 13 residues long. Germline-derived CDR1 and CDR2 are MNHEY and SMNVEV (reference sequence). Trimming cost V 5 bases and J 3 bases; bases outside gene matches: 3.

CDR3 protein: CATSTQQGFAGNTIYF. The DNA of the CDR3 is TGTGCCACCAGCACACAACAGGGTTTTGCTGGAAACACCATATATTTT. This chain links TRBV15 with TRBJ1-3, with D tentatively TRBD1 (6 bases). CDR3 length equals 16 residues. V gave up 4 bases and J gave up 2 bases, with 15 bases separating them. Looked up from germline, CDR1 is LNHNV and CDR2 is YYDKDF (reference sequence). The full variable domain, in which reference TRBV15 and TRBJ1-3 provide the parts outside the CDR3, is DAMVIQNPRYQVTQFGKPVTLSCSQTLNHNVMYWYQQKSSQAPKLLFHYYDKDFNNEADTPDNFQSRRPNTSFCFLDIRSPGLGDTAMYLCATSTQQGFAGNTIYFGEGSWLTVV.

The DNA of the CDR3 is TGTGCCAGCCCTTCCGAGGCAGACCATGGCTACACCTTC. Encoded protein: CASPSEADHGYTF. This chain links TRBV7-2 with TRBJ1-2; D remains unclear. Germline V gene lookup returns CDR1 SGHTA and CDR2 FQGNSA. V was shortened by 8 bases and J by 6 bases, with 16 bases between the two germline ends. This CDR3 has 13 residues. The whole variable domain, remainder taken from reference TRBV7-2 and TRBJ1-2, is GAGVSQSPSNKVTEKGKDVELRCDPISGHTALYWYRQSLGQGLEFLIYFQGNSAPDKSGLPSDRFSAERTGGSVSTLTIQRTQQEDSAVYLCASPSEADHGYTFGSGTRLTVV.

This clone was detected a few times. This chain connects TRBV18 to TRBJ2-7; 7 nucleotides agree with TRBD1. CDR3 length equals 16 residues. Trimming at V came to 3 bases and at J to 0 bases, leaving 8 bases not matched to a gene. Germline CDR1 and CDR2: KGHSH and LQKENI. The CDR3 sequence is CASSPPGRDSSYEQYF. CDR3 coding DNA: TGTGCCAGCTCACCCCCCGGCAGGGACAGCTCCTACGAGCAGTACTTC.

The V and J genes are TRBV9 and TRBJ1-6, with D uncertain. The CDR3 contains 14 residues. Germline V CDR1 and CDR2: SGDLS, YYNGEE. Trimming left V 3 bases short and J 5 bases short, with 9 bases between. DNA of the CDR3: TGTGCCAGCAGCGAGAGTGTTGATAATTCACCCCTCCACTTT. This sequence encodes CASSESVDNSPLHF.

The chain links TRBV5-1 to TRBJ1-1, with 7 bases fitting TRBD1. V trimming: 4 bases; J trimming: 0 bases; junction bases outside the gene matches: 9. CDR1 is SGHRS, CDR2 YFSETQ, per germline. This CDR3 has 16 amino acids. CDR3 bases: TGCGCCAGCAGCCTTGGACCGGGACAGTTGAACACTGAAGCTTTCTTT. This encodes CASSLGPGQLNTEAFF. Complete variable domain (other parts from reference TRBV5-1 and TRBJ1-1): KAGVTQTPRYLIKTRGQQVTLSCSPISGHRSVSWYQQTPGQGLQFLFEYFSETQRNKGNFPGRFSGRQFSNSRSEMNVSTLELGDSALYLCASSLGPGQLNTEAFFGQGTRLTVV.

The chain links TRBV11-2 to TRBJ2-7; TRBD1 matches 7 bases. Germline CDR1 SGHAT, CDR2 FQNNGV. V gave up 5 bases and J gave up 0 bases; unmatched junction bases: 4. The CDR3 runs 14 residues. The CDR3 spells CASSVNRGSYEQYF. CDR3 in DNA: TGTGCCAGCAGCGTGAACAGGGGCTCCTACGAGCAGTACTTC.

V and J are TRBV7-2 and TRBJ1-3; perhaps TRBD1 as D (6 bases). Looked up from germline, CDR1 is SGHTA and CDR2 is FQGNSA. Trimming shortened V by 6 bases and J by 0 bases, and 15 bases separated the two germline ends. The CDR3 contains 16 residues. The CDR3 nucleotides read TGTGCCAGCAGGCCACAGGGCTCTAGCTCTGGAAACACCATATATTTT. It codes for CASRPQGSSSGNTIYF.

This clone was seen a single time. The genes are TRBV19 and TRBJ2-6; D is perhaps TRBD1 (5 bases). Germline CDR1 reads LNHDA; CDR2 reads SQIVND (reference sequence). The CDR3 is made up of 15 amino acids. V lost 3 bases to trimming and J lost 2 bases, with 8 bases between them. CDR3 region: CASSISQAGANVLTF. In DNA, the CDR3 is TGTGCCAGTAGTATTTCACAGGCTGGGGCCAACGTCCTGACTTTC.

The rearrangement links TRBV19 to TRBJ2-7; 7 bases fit TRBD1. From germline, CDR1 is LNHDA and CDR2 SQIVND (reference sequence). J gave up 5 bases and V 8 bases, and 15 bases lay outside the gene matches. The CDR3 runs to 15 residues. The CDR3 loop is CASRETGVSFDEQYF. The CDR3 nucleotides read TGTGCCAGTCGGGAAACAGGGGTTTCGTTCGACGAGCAGTACTTC.

This rearrangement joins TRBV2 to TRBJ2-7; D is unresolved. The CDR3 is 15 amino acids. Trimming removed 6 bases from V and 7 bases from J, with 22 bases in between. Germline CDR1 SNHLY, CDR2 FYNNEI. Here the CDR3 reads CASRADGGLGLEQYF. As DNA, the CDR3 is TGTGCCAGCAGGGCTGACGGCGGCTTGGGTCTGGAGCAGTACTTC.

In its sample, this clone was seen once. A read error may account for a junction end that differs from germline. The rearrangement uses TRBV7-2 and TRBJ2-7, with D perhaps matching TRBD1 (5 bases). The length of the CDR3 is 14 residues. Germline V gene lookup returns CDR1 SGHTA and CDR2 FQGNSA. CDR3 loop: CASSTPDGWAGKDF. In DNA, the CDR3 is TGTGCCAGCAGCACCCCTGATGGTTGGGCAGGGAAGGACTTC.

This rearrangement joins TRBV4-1 to TRBJ2-7; weak D call: TRBD1 (5 bases). CDR3 length: 16 amino acids. Per germline, CDR1 MGHRA and CDR2 YSYEKL. V lost 0 bases to trimming and J lost 1 base, with 13 bases between them. The CDR3 loop is CASSQELRGSSYEQYF. The CDR3, as DNA: TGCGCCAGCAGCCAAGAATTAAGGGGCTCATCCTACGAGCAGTACTTC.